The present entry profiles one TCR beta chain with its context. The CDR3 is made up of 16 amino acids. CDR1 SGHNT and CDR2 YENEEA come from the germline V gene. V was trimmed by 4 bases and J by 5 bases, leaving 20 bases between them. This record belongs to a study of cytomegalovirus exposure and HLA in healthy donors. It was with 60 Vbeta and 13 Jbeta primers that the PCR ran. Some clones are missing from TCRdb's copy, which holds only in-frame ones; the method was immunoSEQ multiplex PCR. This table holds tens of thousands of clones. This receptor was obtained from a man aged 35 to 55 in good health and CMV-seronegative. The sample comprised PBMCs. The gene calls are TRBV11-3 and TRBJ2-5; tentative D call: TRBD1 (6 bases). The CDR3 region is CASSSGEPRGYETQYF. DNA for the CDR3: TGTGCCAGCAGCTCAGGGGAGCCCCGAGGTTATGAGACCCAGTACTTC.